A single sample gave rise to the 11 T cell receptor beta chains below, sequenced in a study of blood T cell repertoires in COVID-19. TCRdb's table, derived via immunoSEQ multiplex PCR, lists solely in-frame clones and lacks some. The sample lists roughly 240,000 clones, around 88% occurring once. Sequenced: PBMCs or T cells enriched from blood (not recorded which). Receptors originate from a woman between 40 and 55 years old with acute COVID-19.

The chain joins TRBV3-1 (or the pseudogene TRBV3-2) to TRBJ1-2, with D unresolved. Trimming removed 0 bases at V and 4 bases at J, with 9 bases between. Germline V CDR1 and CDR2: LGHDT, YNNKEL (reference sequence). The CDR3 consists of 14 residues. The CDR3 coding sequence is TGTGCCAGCAGCCAAGATGCAGTCCCCTATGGCTACACCTTC. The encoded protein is CASSQDAVPYGYTF.

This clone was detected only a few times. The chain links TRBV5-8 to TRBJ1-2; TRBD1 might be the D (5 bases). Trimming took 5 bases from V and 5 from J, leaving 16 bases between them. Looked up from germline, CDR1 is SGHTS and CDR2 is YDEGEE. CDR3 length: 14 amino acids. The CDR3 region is CASSPGGAVYGYTF. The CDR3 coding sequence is TGTGCCAGCAGTCCGGGAGGGGCGGTGTATGGCTACACCTTC.

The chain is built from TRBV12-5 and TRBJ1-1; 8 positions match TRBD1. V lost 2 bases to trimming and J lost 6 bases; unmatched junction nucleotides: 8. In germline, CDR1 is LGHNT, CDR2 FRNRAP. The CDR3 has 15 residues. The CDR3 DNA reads TGTGCTAGTGGTTTGACCGACAGGGGCCGGGCTGAAGCTTTCTTT. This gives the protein CASGLTDRGRAEAFF.

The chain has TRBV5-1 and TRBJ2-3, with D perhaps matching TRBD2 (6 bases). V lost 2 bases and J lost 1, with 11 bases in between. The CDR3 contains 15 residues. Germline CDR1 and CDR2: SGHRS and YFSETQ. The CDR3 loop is CASSLGTAGTDTQYF. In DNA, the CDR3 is TGCGCCAGCAGCTTAGGGACTGCGGGCACAGATACGCAGTATTTT.

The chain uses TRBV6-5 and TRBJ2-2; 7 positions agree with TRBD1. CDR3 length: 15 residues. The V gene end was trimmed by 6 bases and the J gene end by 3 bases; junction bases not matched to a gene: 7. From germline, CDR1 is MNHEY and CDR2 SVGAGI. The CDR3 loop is CASRSRGRDTGELFF. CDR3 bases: TGTGCCAGCAGGAGTAGGGGGCGCGACACCGGGGAGCTGTTTTTT.

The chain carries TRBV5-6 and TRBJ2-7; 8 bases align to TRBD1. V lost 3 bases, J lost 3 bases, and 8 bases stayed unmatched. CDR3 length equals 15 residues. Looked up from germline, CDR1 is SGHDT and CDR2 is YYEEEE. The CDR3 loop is CASSSPRTGFYEQYF. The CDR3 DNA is TGTGCCAGCAGCTCCCCCAGGACAGGGTTCTACGAGCAGTACTTC.

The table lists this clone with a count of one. The CDR3 DNA sequence: TGTGCCAGCGATGGCAGGGATAGTGGCTACACCTTC. Its protein is CASDGRDSGYTF. The V call is TRBV9, the J call TRBJ1-2; D possibly corresponds to TRBD1 (5 bases). V shed 7 bases and J shed 7 bases, with 14 bases lying between them. The V gene's germline CDR1 is SGDLS and CDR2 YYNGEE. The CDR3 is 12 amino acids.

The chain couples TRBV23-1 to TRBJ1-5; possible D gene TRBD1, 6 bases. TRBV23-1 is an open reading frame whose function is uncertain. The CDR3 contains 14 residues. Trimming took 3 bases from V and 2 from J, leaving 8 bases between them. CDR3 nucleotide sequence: TGCGCCAGCAGTCAGGACAGTGGCAATCAGCCCCAGCATTTT. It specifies CASSQDSGNQPQHF.

The CDR3 loop reads CASSLDRGTDTQYF. The CDR3, as DNA: TGCGCCAGCAGCCTAGACAGGGGTACAGATACGCAGTATTTT. V and J are TRBV5-1 and TRBJ2-3; 8 bases agree with TRBD1. CDR1 and CDR2 from the germline V gene are SGHRS and YFSETQ. The CDR3 has 14 amino acids. V was pared by 4 bases and J by 3 bases, with 4 bases of the junction left unmatched.

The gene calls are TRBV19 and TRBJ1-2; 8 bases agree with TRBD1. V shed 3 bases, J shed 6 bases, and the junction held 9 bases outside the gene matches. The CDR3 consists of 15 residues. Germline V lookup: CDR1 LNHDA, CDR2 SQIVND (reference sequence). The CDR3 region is CASSIALRGLNGYTF. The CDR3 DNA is TGTGCCAGTAGTATTGCTCTCAGGGGGCTGAATGGCTACACCTTC.

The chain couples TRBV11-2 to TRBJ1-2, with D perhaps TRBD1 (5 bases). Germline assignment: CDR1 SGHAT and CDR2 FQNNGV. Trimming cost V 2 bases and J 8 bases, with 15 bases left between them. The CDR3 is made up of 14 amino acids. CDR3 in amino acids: CASSLNTGSNGYTF. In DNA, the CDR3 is TGTGCCAGCAGCTTAAACACAGGTTCTAACGGCTACACCTTC.